This T cell receptor (beta chain) was observed in a study of cytomegalovirus exposure and HLA in healthy donors (dated by TCRdb to the late 2010s). Regarding the study in general: According to an earlier analysis of 587 of the donors, about 170 million T cells yielded 117 million unique TCR beta sequences and around 280 Gb of sequence data. Approximately 300 gigabases of sequencing data and around 88 million unique TCR sequences made up an early release that covered about 640 HLA-typed donors. The genetic ancestry cluster associated with self-reported Caucasian donors included approximately 85% of the roughly 360 genotyped donors. The study aimed to test whether cataloging public T cell receptors could reveal signatures of past pathogen exposure. The T cell repertoires of several hundred subjects were profiled by immunosequencing and related to cytomegalovirus serostatus. A separate validation cohort of 100 to 150 different subjects was used in addition to the approximately 700-subject first cohort. The study combined high-throughput TCR immunosequencing, statistical association of individual TCRs with disease status, and machine learning to predict cytomegalovirus infection status. A later analysis re-analyzed previously published TCR beta repertoires from approximately 700 donors and added high-resolution HLA genotyping to study TCR occurrence patterns. In the later analysis, no new phenotypic data were used to find candidate immune exposures; instead, reliance was placed on TCR beta sequences and their occurrence across donors. In an earlier analysis of roughly 580 of the donors, high-throughput TCR beta sequencing was used to judge whether each TCR beta V gene segment behaved as functional or pseudogenic. Donor age, sex, ethnicity and CMV serostatus were collected together with the repertoire data. Genome-wide SNP genotypes for about 60% of the roughly 670 donors were used in a later genetic analysis, which treated that subset as a discovery cohort. Every discovery cohort repertoire had been produced on one sequencing platform. Both class I and class II loci were covered by HLA typing, at four-digit resolution. Typing coverage differed by locus: A, B, C, DRB1 and DQB1 were typed in roughly 629-630 donors, DQA1 in about 500, DPA1 in approximately 600, and DPB1 in 450 to 490. About five DR-DQ haplotypes were handled as single units for association and clustering, since linkage in the cohort was strong. Across about 370 genotyped donors of the cohort, an average of approximately 200,000 unique TCR beta nucleotide sequences per donor were sequenced, and roughly 17% of those sequences were non-productive. Overall study outcomes, separate from this receptor: In a later analysis, most CMV-associated TCR beta chains were found to appear HLA-restricted, with HLA associations seemingly driven largely by CMV exposure. Because the 87-base-pair reads could not distinguish some IMGT-functional V segments, including TRBV6-2 and TRBV6-3, those segments were excluded. In the study, approximately 160 TCR beta chains were listed as associated with cytomegalovirus. Because counts were too low, around 18 rarely observed V segments, including chromosome 9 orphons, were left out of the earlier analysis of several hundred of the donors. In a later analysis, more than 15,000 TCR beta sequences were associated with specific HLA alleles at a false discovery rate of 0.05. Immune exposure information for the cohort was limited to CMV serostatus. An association between a missense DCLRE1C variant and V-gene and J-gene trimming of TCR beta chains was found in a later genetic analysis and replicated in an independent cohort. Linkage disequilibrium might explain the correlated functional status among segregating V segments, but an unknown experimental factor could not be excluded. According to a later genetic analysis, donors in an Asian-associated ancestry cluster had fewer N-insertions in productive TCRs than the approximately 650-donor mean. The classifier was reported to diagnose cytomegalovirus status with high specificity and sensitivity in both the original cohort and the validation cohort. In a later analysis, TCR association rates were found to vary across HLA loci, with the most associated TCRs seen for DRB1 alleles and the fewest for HLA-C alleles. While some public TCRs were present in many individuals, most TCR sequences turned up only very rarely across donors. The presence/absence analyses assumed that sequencing depth was roughly uniform across donors, and that assumption may not be true. A few of the identified cytomegalovirus-associated TCR beta chains were confirmed in vitro to be specific for cytomegalovirus antigens. A cluster of highly shared sequence variants was judged likely to represent a technical artifact of the sequencing pipeline. In a later analysis, HLA-associated TCR beta chains were found to be more clonally expanded and to have lower generation probabilities than equally common non-associated chains. Because HLA typing was missing for some donors at each locus, association tests included only the typed subset. When HLA alleles, especially DR and DQ, strongly co-occurred, attributing TCR associations to individual alleles was difficult. It was suggested by the authors that the approach could potentially be generalized to other disease states and immunological phenotypes. Several of the top co-occurrence clusters appeared to be linked to parvovirus B19, influenza, CMV and Epstein-Barr virus, according to a later analysis. A further reported finding was that TCR beta sequences accurately predicted the HLA-A and HLA-B alleles for most subjects in the first cohort. An earlier analysis of some 560 of the donors showed that most TCR beta V segments appeared in productive rearrangements either about 87% or about 30% of the time, which broadly matched IMGT annotations. The cohort was sequenced for TCR beta chains only, and without alpha or paired-chain data the features that could be detected were limited.

The CDR3 numbers 12 residues from cysteine through phenylalanine. Kept here is only the CDR3 DNA, which spans 36 bases and is read in frame from base 1. The trim is 3 bases for V and 10 bases for J, with a gap of 10 bases between the germline ends. From a lookup of the germline V gene (reference sequence), CDR1 and CDR2 are LNHDA and SQIVND. Remarks on this clone: Its recognized antigen is unknown. No clone much larger than this one lies a single base away; base qualities are absent.

In total, just over 650 healthy bone marrow donors made up the cohort. Cohort members were all nominally healthy when sampled, although unrecorded immune exposures were likely present. The donor tested CMV seronegative, placing the donor among the 352 seronegative members of the cohort. A peripheral blood sample was provided by each donor, and peripheral blood mononuclear cells were used for TCR beta sequencing. The Qiagen DNeasy Blood Extraction Kit was used to extract genomic DNA from the blood cell samples. Library creation used the immunoSEQ multiplex PCR assay. For the multiplex PCR, a mixture combining 60 forward primers for TCR Vbeta segments and 13 reverse primers for TCR Jbeta segments was used. The CDR3 region of rearranged TCR beta genes was amplified from genomic DNA by a multiplex PCR assay. Amplified TCR beta libraries were sequenced as 87-base-pair reads on the Illumina HiSeq System. Per the original workflow: Across the 666 repertoires, a later analysis counted 80 million or so unique TCR beta chains, approximately 12 million of which were shared by at least two donors. Raw reads were error-corrected and collapsed into unique sequences by a nearest-neighbor algorithm in which closely related sequences were merged to remove PCR and sequencing errors. CDR3 sequences were aligned to IMGT reference sequences to assign V, D and J gene segments. For a sequence to be retained, at least a six-nucleotide match to both a V gene segment and a J gene segment was required. A rearrangement counted as productive if the CDR3 had no stop codons and remained in frame with V and J, and every other rearrangement counted as non-productive. CDR3 was defined by IMGT convention, running from the second conserved V-encoded cysteine to the conserved J-encoded phenylalanine. Sequences without an unambiguous match to a single V gene segment were excluded from the earlier analysis of several hundred of the donors. In an earlier analysis of a few hundred of the donors, V segments were called functional above 56.7% productive rearrangements and were called segregating when the between-donor standard deviation exceeded 5%. A statistical classification framework was built to diagnose cytomegalovirus status from the catalog of TCR beta chain sequences. In a later analysis, TCR nucleotide sequences were compared against IMGT/GENE-DB human TR gene sequences so that V and J genes could be assigned. Using the TCRdist pipeline, a later analysis assigned CDR3 sequences along with most-parsimonious VDJ recombination scenarios. A later analysis defined each TCR beta chain by its CDR3 amino acid sequence plus V-gene family, and excluded reads lacking a unique V-gene family. To address suspected cross-contamination and a sequencing artifact, a later analysis removed 450 to 700 highly shared, low-generation-probability nucleotide sequences. For each public chain, a later analysis derived a clonal expansion index from normalized ranks of inferred template counts within each repertoire. In a later analysis, generation probabilities were computed with a VDJ recombination model fitted to out-of-frame rearrangements, and the resulting probabilities were checked against IGoR. A later analysis scored TCR-TCR, TCR-HLA and TCR-CMV co-occurrence with hypergeometric tests, applying a repertoire-size bias correction to TCR pairs. A later analysis estimated false discovery rates by permuting HLA or CMV assignments 20 times. A later analysis grouped co-occurring TCRs with DBSCAN, adding TCRdist sequence similarity when clustering within HLA-allele-positive subsets. Repertoires with fewer than 30,000 or more than 120,000 public chains, plus five repertoires with anomalous nucleotide sharing, were excluded from co-occurrence clustering. Drawn from immuneACCESS, this table holds only the in-frame rearrangements with V and J called that TCRdb kept. Clones are partly lost; checked studies trace under half to an unresolved V gene and leave the rest unexplained. V and J calls and clone size come straight from that table; D and trimming were deduced from the DNA. A total of 90,000 to 100,000 clones appear in this sample, 81% of them only once. The top ten clones comprise about 1.5% of the sample.

Rearrangement joined TRBV19 to TRBJ1-3, with no confidently assigned D gene. The receptor was isolated from a man aged 35 to 55 in good health and CMV-seronegative. The sequencing sample was made of PBMCs. CDR3 region: CASSIDRGTIYF. Here is the DNA: TGTGCCAGTAGTATCGATCGAGGGACCATATATTTT. Extended through the reference TRBV19 and TRBJ1-3 proteins, this CDR3 yields the full variable domain: DGGITQSPKYLFRKEGQNVTLSCEQNLNHDAMYWYRQDPGQGLRLIYYSQIVNDFQKGDIAEGYSVSREKKESFPLTVTSAQKNPTAFYLCASSIDRGTIYFGEGSWLTVV.